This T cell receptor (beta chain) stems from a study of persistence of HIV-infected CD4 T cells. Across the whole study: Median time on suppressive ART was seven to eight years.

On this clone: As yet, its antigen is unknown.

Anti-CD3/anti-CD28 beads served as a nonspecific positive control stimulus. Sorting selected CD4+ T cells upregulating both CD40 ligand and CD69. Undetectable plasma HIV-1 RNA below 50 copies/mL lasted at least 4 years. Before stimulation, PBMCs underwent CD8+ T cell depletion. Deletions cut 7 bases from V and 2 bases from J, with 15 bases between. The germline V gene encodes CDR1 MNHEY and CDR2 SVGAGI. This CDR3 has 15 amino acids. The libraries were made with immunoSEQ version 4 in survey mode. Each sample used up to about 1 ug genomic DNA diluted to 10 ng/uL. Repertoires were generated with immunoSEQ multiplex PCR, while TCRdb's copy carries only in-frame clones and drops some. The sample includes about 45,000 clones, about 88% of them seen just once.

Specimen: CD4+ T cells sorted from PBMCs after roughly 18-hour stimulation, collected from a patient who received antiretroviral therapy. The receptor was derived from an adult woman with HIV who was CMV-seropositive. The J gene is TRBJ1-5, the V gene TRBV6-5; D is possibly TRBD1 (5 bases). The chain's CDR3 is CASTPLPQGNQPQHF. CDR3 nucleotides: TGTGCCAGCACTCCCCTCCCACAGGGCAATCAGCCCCAGCATTTT.